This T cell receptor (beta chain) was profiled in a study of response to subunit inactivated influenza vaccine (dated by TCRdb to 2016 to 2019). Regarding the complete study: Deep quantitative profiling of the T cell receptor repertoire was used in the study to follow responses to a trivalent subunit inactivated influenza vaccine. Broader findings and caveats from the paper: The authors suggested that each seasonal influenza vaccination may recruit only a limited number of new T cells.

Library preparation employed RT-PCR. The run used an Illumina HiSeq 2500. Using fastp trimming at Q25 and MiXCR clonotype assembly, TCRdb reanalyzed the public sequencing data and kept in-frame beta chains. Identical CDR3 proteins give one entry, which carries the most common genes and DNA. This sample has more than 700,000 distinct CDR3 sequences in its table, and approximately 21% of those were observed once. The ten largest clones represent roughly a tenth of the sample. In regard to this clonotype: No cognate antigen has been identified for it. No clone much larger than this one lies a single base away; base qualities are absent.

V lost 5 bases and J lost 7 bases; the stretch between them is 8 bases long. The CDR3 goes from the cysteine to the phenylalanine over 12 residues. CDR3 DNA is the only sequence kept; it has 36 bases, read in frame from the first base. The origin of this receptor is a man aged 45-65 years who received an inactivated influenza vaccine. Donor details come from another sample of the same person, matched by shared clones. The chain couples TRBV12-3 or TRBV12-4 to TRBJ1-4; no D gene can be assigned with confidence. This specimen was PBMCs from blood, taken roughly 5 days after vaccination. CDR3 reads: CASSPSVEKLFF. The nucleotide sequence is TGTGCCAGCAGTCCCTCCGTTGAAAAACTGTTTTTT.